This passage covers 28 T cell receptor beta chains from one sample sequenced in a study of shared clonotypes between healthy human individuals. TCRdb's table, derived via immunoSEQ multiplex PCR, lists solely in-frame clones and lacks some. The sample yields some 2 million clones, 90% to 95% seen once. The specimen was naive CD4+ T cells sorted from blood. Subset here: CD45RA+ positively selected. These receptor sequences come from a man aged 18 to 30 in good health.

This clone appeared a single time. This chain joins TRBV27 and TRBJ1-5; unclear D gene. The CDR3 consists of 13 residues. V lost 0 bases and J lost 8, with 8 bases in between. CDR1 is MNHEY and CDR2 is SMNVEV in the germline V gene (reference sequence). The CDR3: CASSLSLMEPQHF. The CDR3 DNA follows: TGTGCCAGCAGTTTATCGTTGATGGAGCCCCAGCATTTT.

V gene TRBV7-2 combines with J gene TRBJ1-4; TRBD1 matches 7 bases. Germline lookup yields CDR1 SGHTA and CDR2 FQGNSA. With 5 bases clipped from V and 9 bases from J, the junction kept 9 bases outside the gene matches. The CDR3 covers 14 residues. CDR3 in amino acids: CASSLTGNGKKLFF. The CDR3, as DNA: TGTGCCAGCAGCCTGACAGGGAACGGCAAAAAACTGTTTTTT.

V and J are TRBV2 and TRBJ2-1, with a tentative D call TRBD2 (6 bases). The germline V gene encodes CDR1 SNHLY and CDR2 FYNNEI. The CDR3 is 15 amino acids. V was shortened by 4 bases and J by 0 bases, with 10 bases between the two germline ends. This CDR3 is CASSGDLSSYNEQFF. CDR3 sequence (DNA): TGTGCCAGCAGTGGGGACTTAAGCTCCTACAATGAGCAGTTCTTC.

The rearrangement joins TRBV6-5 to TRBJ1-1, with D unresolved. This CDR3 has 14 amino acids. Germline V gene sequence: CDR1 MNHEY, CDR2 SVGAGI. V was clipped by 2 bases and J by 4 bases, with 11 bases between them. CDR3: CASSYRTFATEAFF. The DNA of the CDR3 is TGTGCCAGCAGTTACCGAACATTTGCCACTGAAGCTTTCTTT.

Points on this clone: The junction and the germline gene differ at one end; a read error may be behind it. The V call is TRBV7-7, the J call TRBJ2-2, with 7 bases fitting TRBD1. The CDR3 totals 15 residues. In germline, CDR1 is SSHAT, CDR2 FNYEAQ (reference sequence). The CDR3 reads CASSLTGVGTGELFF. DNA for the CDR3: TGTGCTAGCAGCCTTACAGGGGTTGGCACCGGGGAGCTGTTTTTT.

This rearrangement joins TRBV11-2 to TRBJ2-1; TRBD2 might be the D (6 bases). The CDR3 is 15 residues long. Trimming removed 5 bases from V and 1 base from J, with 12 bases in between. Per the germline V gene, CDR1 is SGHAT and CDR2 is FQNNGV. The CDR3: CASSPGGESYNEQFF. CDR3 nucleotides: TGTGCCAGCAGCCCAGGAGGGGAGTCCTACAATGAGCAGTTCTTC.

The rearrangement links TRBV2 to TRBJ2-5; 12 nucleotides align to TRBD2. The germline V gene has CDR1 SNHLY and CDR2 FYNNEI. Trimming cost V 2 bases and J 4 bases; bases outside gene matches: 2. CDR3 length: 15 amino acids. CDR3 in amino acids: CASSELAGGRETQYF. DNA of the CDR3: TGTGCCAGCAGTGAACTAGCGGGGGGGCGAGAGACCCAGTACTTC.

This rearrangement joins TRBV5-1 to TRBJ1-1; 11 positions match TRBD1. Germline V gives CDR1 SGHRS, CDR2 YFSETQ. The CDR3 length is 16 residues. V lost 4 bases to trimming and J lost 4 bases; unmatched junction nucleotides: 9. The CDR3 region has the DNA TGCGCCAGCAGCCCAAGGGCCGGGACAGGGGGCACTGAAGCTTTCTTT. It yields the protein CASSPRAGTGGTEAFF. Together with reference TRBV5-1 and TRBJ1-1, the CDR3 gives the full variable domain: KAGVTQTPRYLIKTRGQQVTLSCSPISGHRSVSWYQQTPGQGLQFLFEYFSETQRNKGNFPGRFSGRQFSNSRSEMNVSTLELGDSALYLCASSPRAGTGGTEAFFGQGTRLTVV.

The rearrangement joins TRBV5-1 to TRBJ1-5; 9 bases align to TRBD1. From germline, CDR1 is SGHRS and CDR2 YFSETQ. Trimming removed 4 bases from V and 5 bases from J; junction bases left unmatched: 4. The CDR3 is made up of 14 amino acids. CDR3 in amino acids: CASSEGQGDQPQHF. Written as DNA, the CDR3 is TGCGCCAGCAGCGAGGGACAGGGAGATCAGCCCCAGCATTTT.

The chain couples TRBV5-1 to TRBJ2-5; 9 positions agree with TRBD1. J was trimmed by 5 bases and V by 4 bases; bases with no gene match: 6. The CDR3 totals 14 residues. Per germline, CDR1 SGHRS and CDR2 YFSETQ. The CDR3 sequence is CASSVTGGLETQYF. The CDR3 DNA is TGCGCCAGCAGCGTAACAGGGGGCTTGGAGACCCAGTACTTC.

Concerning this clone itself: The same CDR3 arises from other DNA sequences in this sample as well. The chain recombines TRBV18 with TRBJ1-2; 9 nucleotides agree with TRBD1. The CDR3 sequence is 14 residues long. The germline CDR1 and CDR2 sequences are KGHSH and LQKENI. V shed 5 bases, J shed 2 bases, and the junction held 3 bases outside the gene matches. The chain's CDR3 is CASSEGQGNYGYTF. CDR3 sequence (DNA): TGTGCCAGCTCAGAGGGACAGGGAAACTATGGCTACACCTTC.

The chain carries TRBV19 and TRBJ1-5; no definite D call. The V end lost 5 bases, the J end lost 0 bases, and 8 bases lay between the germline ends. The CDR3 length is 14 residues. Germline V gives CDR1 LNHDA, CDR2 SQIVND (reference sequence). CDR3 sequence: CASSPPDSNQPQHF. DNA for the CDR3: TGTGCCAGTAGTCCCCCGGATAGCAATCAGCCCCAGCATTTT.

This chain uses TRBV2 with TRBJ1-4; D is unclear. Trimming took 4 bases from V and 7 from J, leaving 25 bases between them. The CDR3 contains 18 residues. Germline assignment: CDR1 SNHLY and CDR2 FYNNEI. This chain's CDR3 is CASSVVFLGSTASEKLFF. CDR3 bases: TGTGCCAGCAGTGTGGTTTTCCTTGGCTCCACCGCAAGTGAAAAACTGTTTTTT.

J is TRBJ2-7 and V is TRBV30; TRBD2 agrees at 10 bases. Per the germline V gene, CDR1 is GTSNPN and CDR2 is SVGIG (reference sequence). Germline trimming cut 1 base from V and 12 bases from J; bases unmatched to any gene: 6. The CDR3 runs to 12 residues. The CDR3 region has the DNA TGTGCCTGGAGTGCCTTACTAGCGGGGTTGTACTTC. Protein: CAWSALLAGLYF.

This clone was seen a single time. The rearrangement uses TRBV7-9 and TRBJ1-6; the D gene is possibly TRBD1 (6 bases). V was clipped by 5 bases and J by 4 bases, with 15 bases between them. The germline V gene has CDR1 SEHNR and CDR2 FQNEAQ (reference sequence). CDR3 length: 16 amino acids. The CDR3 is CASSPTGMMYNSPLHF. DNA for the CDR3: TGTGCCAGCAGCCCCACAGGGATGATGTATAATTCACCCCTCCACTTT.

The chain's CDR3 is CASIKGTANEKLFF. The CDR3 coding sequence is TGTGCCAGCATTAAAGGGACAGCTAATGAAAAACTGTTTTTT. The chain employs TRBV6-6 and TRBJ1-4; 7 nucleotides match TRBD1. V trimming: 7 bases; J trimming: 3 bases; junction bases outside the gene matches: 5. The CDR3 is 14 residues long. CDR1 is MNHNY, CDR2 SVGAGI, per germline (reference sequence).

This sequence joins TRBV5-1 and TRBJ1-4; D call uncertain. This CDR3 has 14 amino acids. The V end was cut by 0 bases, the J end by 8 bases, with 11 bases between. CDR1 is SGHRS, CDR2 YFSETQ, per germline. The CDR3: CASSLGREREKLFF. Written as DNA, the CDR3 is TGCGCCAGCAGCTTGGGCAGAGAAAGAGAAAAACTGTTTTTT.

The V call is TRBV6-6, the J call TRBJ1-1, with unresolved D. With 2 bases removed from V and 6 bases from J, the gap between germline ends came to 10 bases. CDR1 and CDR2 (germline): MNHNY, SVGAGI (reference sequence). This CDR3 is built from 13 residues. DNA for the CDR3: TGTGCCAGCAGTTACGCCCTGAAGGCTGAAGCTTTCTTT. Residues: CASSYALKAEAFF.

J is TRBJ2-7 and V is TRBV7-2; 9 nucleotides agree with TRBD2. With 5 bases clipped from V and 6 bases from J, the junction kept 11 bases outside the gene matches. The germline CDR1 and CDR2 sequences are SGHTA and FQGNSA. This CDR3 region has 15 residues. CDR3 in DNA: TGTGCCAGCAGCCCACCGTCTAGCGGGAATCTCGAGCAGTACTTC. The encoded protein is CASSPPSSGNLEQYF.

This chain connects TRBV4-1 to TRBJ1-2; D is ambiguous. CDR1 is MGHRA and CDR2 is YSYEKL in the germline V gene. The CDR3 contains 16 residues. V was clipped by 1 base and J by 1 base, with 13 bases between them. The CDR3 DNA sequence: TGCGCCAGCAGCCAAGGGAGCAAGGACGGTAACTATGGCTACACCTTC. It encodes CASSQGSKDGNYGYTF.

The chain employs TRBV5-1 and TRBJ2-3; no definite D call. V was clipped by 2 bases and J by 1 base, with 11 bases between them. The CDR3 is made up of 15 amino acids. From germline, CDR1 is SGHRS and CDR2 YFSETQ. The CDR3 bases are TGCGCCAGCAGCTTAGGTGGTTCTCGCACAGATACGCAGTATTTT. The encoded protein is CASSLGGSRTDTQYF.

This clone was seen once. The CDR3 is CASSYSGLNQPQHF. Here the CDR3 DNA reads TGTGCCAGCAGTTACTCGGGGCTCAATCAGCCCCAGCATTTT. The chain recombines TRBV6-6 with TRBJ1-5; possible D gene TRBD1, 5 bases. Germline-derived CDR1 and CDR2 are MNHNY and SVGAGI (reference sequence). The CDR3 covers 14 residues. The V end was cut by 0 bases, the J end by 3 bases, with 6 bases between.

The chain recombines TRBV5-1 with TRBJ1-2; perhaps TRBD1 as D (5 bases). Germline CDR1 and CDR2: SGHRS and YFSETQ. This CDR3 region has 11 residues. V lost 7 bases to trimming and J lost 2 bases, with 6 bases between them. DNA of the CDR3: TGCGCCAGCCGGGGGAACTATGGCTACACCTTC. Translated, it gives CASRGNYGYTF.

The gene calls are TRBV2 and TRBJ1-1; 7 nucleotides match TRBD1. CDR3 length: 15 residues. Germline trimming cut 8 bases from V and 5 bases from J; bases unmatched to any gene: 14. Germline CDR1 is SNHLY and CDR2 is FYNNEI. This CDR3 is CASGPQGIWKTEAFF. The CDR3 DNA reads as TGTGCCAGCGGCCCACAGGGGATATGGAAAACTGAAGCTTTCTTT.

Comments on this clone: Other DNA sequences of this sample code for an identical CDR3. The J gene is TRBJ2-7, the V gene TRBV20-1; D is possibly TRBD1 (5 bases). The CDR3 loop spans 11 amino acids. V lost 5 bases to trimming and J lost 3 bases, with 8 bases between them. Germline V CDR1 and CDR2: DFQATT, SNEGSKA (reference sequence). The CDR3 bases are TGCAGTGCTCGACAGAGCTACGAGCAGTACTTC. It specifies CSARQSYEQYF.

The CDR3 region has the DNA TGTGCCAGCAGCGCCCTGGGGGGAGGTCTAGCCGGGGAGCTGTTTTTT. Residues: CASSALGGGLAGELFF. The chain combines TRBV9 with TRBJ2-2; possible D gene TRBD2, 6 bases. Germline V gene lookup returns CDR1 SGDLS and CDR2 YYNGEE. Trimming removed 3 bases at V and 6 bases at J, with 18 bases between. This CDR3 region has 16 residues. Full variable domain (remainder filled in from reference TRBV9 and TRBJ2-2): DSGVTQTPKHLITATGQRVTLRCSPRSGDLSVYWYQQSLDQGLQFLIQYYNGEERAKGNILERFSAQQFPDLHSELNLSSLELGDSALYFCASSALGGGLAGELFFGEGSRLTVL.

The chain joins TRBV18 to TRBJ2-7; TRBD1 matches at 7 bases. The CDR3 has 16 amino acids. After removal of 4 bases from V and 1 base from J, the junction contained 10 bases not matched to a gene. Germline V gives CDR1 KGHSH, CDR2 LQKENI. CDR3 amino acids: CASSLQAQGLSYEQYF. DNA of the CDR3: TGTGCCAGCTCACTTCAAGCACAGGGGTTATCCTACGAGCAGTACTTC. Full variable domain (rest looked up from reference TRBV18 and TRBJ2-7): NAGVMQNPRHLVRRRGQEARLRCSPMKGHSHVYWYRQLPEEGLKFMVYLQKENIIDESGMPKERFSAEFPKEGPSILRIQQVVRGDSAAYFCASSLQAQGLSYEQYFGPGTRLTVT.

The V and J genes are TRBV6-5 and TRBJ2-3; possibly TRBD1 for D (5 bases). V dropped 8 bases and J dropped 6 bases, with 12 bases sitting between them. The V gene's germline CDR1 is MNHEY and CDR2 SVGAGI. The CDR3 extends over 12 amino acids. CDR3 protein: CASSVAGDTQYF. CDR3 in DNA: TGTGCCAGCTCCGTGGCAGGGGATACGCAGTATTTT.